Following are 22 T cell receptor beta chains from one sample sequenced in a study of blood T cell repertoires in COVID-19. Produced via immunoSEQ multiplex PCR; TCRdb's table is partial and in-frame only. The sample yields under 300,000 clones, 70% to 90% seen once. The specimen sequenced was peripheral blood. Receptors originate from a woman in her 70s with active or convalescent COVID-19.

This chain joins TRBV19 and TRBJ2-7; 10 bases fit TRBD1. CDR3 length equals 14 residues. Germline values: CDR1 LNHDA, CDR2 SQIVND (reference sequence). V shed 5 bases, J shed 5 bases, and the junction held 6 bases outside the gene matches. In nucleotides, the CDR3 is TGTGCCAGTAGTCCAGCGACAGGGGGCAACGAGCAGTACTTC. The encoded protein is CASSPATGGNEQYF.

The chain carries TRBV10-2 and TRBJ1-2, with D possibly matching TRBD1 (5 bases). The V gene's germline CDR1 is WSHSY and CDR2 SAAADI. The CDR3 totals 11 residues. V lost 10 bases and J lost 4, with 10 bases in between. CDR3 coding DNA: TGCGCCATCTCGGGGGGCTATGGCTACACCTTC. This gives the protein CAISGGYGYTF.

The genes are TRBV7-2 and TRBJ2-2, with unresolved D. Per the germline V gene, CDR1 is SGHTA and CDR2 is FQGNSA. Trimming shortened V by 7 bases and J by 2 bases, and 14 bases separated the two germline ends. The length of the CDR3 is 15 residues. The CDR3 nucleotides are TGTGCCAGCAACCCAACTTTTGTAAACACCGGGGAGCTGTTTTTT. It is translated as CASNPTFVNTGELFF.

The chain joins TRBV7-2 to TRBJ1-3, with D maybe TRBD1 (5 bases). The CDR3 extends over 13 amino acids. Deletions cut 5 bases from V and 7 bases from J, with 12 bases between. The germline V gene encodes CDR1 SGHTA and CDR2 FQGNSA. CDR3 protein: CASSTGAFNTIYF. The CDR3, as DNA: TGTGCCAGCAGCACTGGGGCCTTTAACACCATATATTTT.

The chain employs TRBV7-3 and TRBJ2-3; D remains unclear. The length of the CDR3 is 12 residues. Per the germline V gene, CDR1 is SGHTA and CDR2 is FQGTGA. V was trimmed by 5 bases and J by 6 bases, leaving 9 bases between them. This chain's CDR3 is CASSHPRDTQYF. The CDR3 DNA reads TGTGCCAGCAGCCACCCCCGGGATACGCAGTATTTT.

This chain connects TRBV2 to TRBJ1-1, with 8 nucleotides matching TRBD1. CDR1 is SNHLY, CDR2 FYNNEI, per germline. V shed 9 bases, J shed 0 bases, and the junction held 3 bases outside the gene matches. This CDR3 comprises 13 residues. The CDR3 here is CARDRGMNTEAFF. The CDR3 DNA follows: TGTGCCAGAGACAGGGGCATGAACACTGAAGCTTTCTTT.

CDR3 bases: TGTGCCACCAGGGGGCTTGGGAACACTGAAGCTTTCTTT. Protein sequence: CATRGLGNTEAFF. V is TRBV24-1 and J is TRBJ1-1; a weak D match, TRBD1 (5 bases). Germline V gene data show CDR1 as KGHDR and CDR2 as SFDVKD. The CDR3 extends over 13 amino acids. V was clipped by 7 bases and J by 1 base, with 9 bases between them.

This chain links TRBV6-2 or TRBV6-3 with TRBJ1-5, with unresolved D. The CDR3 contains 14 residues. Germline V gene sequence: CDR1 MNHEY, CDR2 SVGEGT. Trimming pared 7 bases from V and 1 base from J, leaving 11 bases between. CDR3 protein: CASTPRGSNQPQHF. The DNA for the CDR3 is TGTGCCAGCACCCCCCGGGGAAGCAATCAGCCCCAGCATTTT.

This clone was seen once. The chain recombines TRBV7-2 with TRBJ1-2; D is perhaps TRBD1 (6 bases). This CDR3 spans 15 amino acids. Germline V gene sequence: CDR1 SGHTA, CDR2 FQGNSA. V was pared by 4 bases and J by 5 bases, with 17 bases between. CDR3 sequence: CASSSLATGVYGYTF. The CDR3 region has the DNA TGTGCCAGCAGCTCTTTAGCGACAGGCGTATATGGCTACACCTTC.

J is TRBJ1-4 and V is TRBV5-1, with 9 positions matching TRBD1. With 4 bases clipped from V and 8 bases from J, the junction kept 6 bases outside the gene matches. Germline assignment: CDR1 SGHRS and CDR2 YFSETQ. This CDR3 contains 14 residues. The CDR3 protein is CASSVGTGLEKLFF. The CDR3 DNA is TGCGCCAGCAGCGTCGGGACAGGGCTAGAAAAACTGTTTTTT.

The genes are TRBV27 and TRBJ1-2; D gene unclear. Germline CDR1 and CDR2: MNHEY and SMNVEV (reference sequence). The CDR3 consists of 14 residues. V lost 6 bases and J lost 8, with 19 bases in between. The CDR3 is CASSLTPPRGGYTF. CDR3 DNA sequence: TGTGCCAGCAGCCTAACACCCCCGCGAGGCGGCTACACCTTC.

The count of this clone is one. The rearrangement joins TRBV7-2 to TRBJ2-7; tentative D call: TRBD1 (6 bases). In germline, CDR1 is SGHTA, CDR2 FQGNSA. V lost 5 bases, J lost 3 bases, and 17 bases lay in between. CDR3 length: 15 residues. CDR3 region: CASSLYRTVGYEQYF. The DNA for the CDR3 is TGTGCCAGCAGCCTATATAGGACAGTGGGCTACGAGCAGTACTTC.

This sequence joins TRBV19 and TRBJ2-7; 11 positions agree with TRBD1. Germline lookup yields CDR1 LNHDA and CDR2 SQIVND (reference sequence). J gave up 5 bases and V 6 bases, and 9 bases lay outside the gene matches. The CDR3 length is 15 residues. The CDR3 loop is CASRHPGQGADEQYF. The CDR3 nucleotides read TGTGCCAGTAGGCATCCTGGACAGGGGGCCGACGAGCAGTACTTC.

CDR3 region: CASSLDPRLAGANVLTF. CDR3 sequence (DNA): TGCGCCAGCAGCCTAGACCCCCGTCTGGCTGGGGCCAACGTCCTGACTTTC. The chain recombines TRBV5-1 with TRBJ2-6, with no clear D. Germline loops: CDR1 SGHRS, CDR2 YFSETQ. There are 17 residues in the CDR3. V lost 4 bases to trimming and J lost 2 bases, with 16 bases between them.

The V call is TRBV6-6, the J call TRBJ1-2; possible D gene TRBD1, 6 bases. This CDR3 has 12 amino acids. The V gene lost 4 bases and the J gene lost 4 bases, with 7 bases spanning the gap. Germline CDR1 reads MNHNY; CDR2 reads SVGAGI (reference sequence). In nucleotides, the CDR3 is TGTGCCAGCAGTTCGACAGGCTATGGCTACACCTTC. Its translation: CASSSTGYGYTF.

This chain joins TRBV24-1 and TRBJ1-2, with 7 bases lining up with TRBD1. Germline V CDR1 and CDR2: KGHDR, SFDVKD. Germline trimming cut 9 bases from V and 8 bases from J; bases unmatched to any gene: 8. This CDR3 has 12 residues. CDR3 DNA: TGTGCCACCTCTGTAGGGGGCCGGGGCTACACCTTC. Protein product: CATSVGGRGYTF.

CDR3 nucleotide sequence: TGTGCCAGCTCTCTCAGTGCGGACACTGAAGCTTTCTTT. Protein sequence: CASSLSADTEAFF. V usage is TRBV18 and J usage is TRBJ1-1; D remains ambiguous. Between the trimmed V and J ends, which lost 6 bases and 3 bases, there was a span of 11 bases. CDR3 size: 13 residues. Germline CDR1 is KGHSH and CDR2 is LQKENI.

The chain is built from TRBV6-5 and TRBJ1-1, with a tentative D call TRBD1 (5 bases). This CDR3 has 13 residues. In germline, CDR1 is MNHEY, CDR2 SVGAGI. Trimming cost V 5 bases and J 4 bases, with 11 bases left between them. Here the CDR3 reads CASSNRPTTEAFF. CDR3 nucleotide sequence: TGTGCCAGCAGTAACAGGCCCACCACTGAAGCTTTCTTT.

The genes are TRBV19 and TRBJ2-2, with 9 bases that match TRBD1. CDR1 and CDR2 from the germline V gene are LNHDA and SQIVND (reference sequence). Trimming cost V 8 bases and J 5 bases; bases outside gene matches: 6. This CDR3 has 14 residues. DNA of the CDR3: TGTGCCAGTTGGTGGACAGGGGAGACCGGGGAGCTGTTTTTT. Its protein is CASWWTGETGELFF.

The chain carries TRBV3-1 (or the pseudogene TRBV3-2) and TRBJ2-7, with 9 bases aligning to TRBD1. Germline V gene sequence: CDR1 LGHDT, CDR2 YNNKEL (reference sequence). With V trimmed by 5 bases and J by 4 bases, 6 bases remained unmatched. This CDR3 is built from 14 residues. CDR3 sequence reads: CASSALQGAYEQYF. The CDR3 DNA follows: TGTGCCAGCAGCGCCCTACAGGGGGCATACGAGCAGTACTTC.

The chain couples TRBV5-6 to TRBJ2-5, with D possibly being TRBD1 (6 bases). Trimming left V 3 bases short and J 0 bases short, with 15 bases between. CDR3 size: 16 residues. Looked up from germline, CDR1 is SGHDT and CDR2 is YYEEEE. The CDR3 is CASSSSRGRYQETQYF. The CDR3, as DNA: TGTGCCAGCAGCTCTAGCAGGGGTCGGTACCAAGAGACCCAGTACTTC.

The V gene is TRBV3-1 (or the pseudogene TRBV3-2), the J gene TRBJ1-3; no clear D gene. Germline CDR1 LGHDT, CDR2 YNNKEL (reference sequence). V lost 4 bases and J lost 0, with 10 bases in between. The CDR3 extends over 15 amino acids. The CDR3: CASSRDGISGNTIYF. Here the CDR3 DNA reads TGTGCCAGCAGCCGAGACGGTATCTCTGGAAACACCATATATTTT.